The next 7 T cell receptor beta chains were all read from a single sample in a study of cytomegalovirus exposure and HLA in healthy donors. PCR involved 60 Vbeta and 13 Jbeta primers. The data were produced by immunoSEQ multiplex PCR, yet TCRdb's version contains in-frame clones alone and is incomplete. The profile shows approximately 100,000 clones, roughly 82% of them singletons. The material sequenced was PBMCs. The receptors derive from a woman aged 50 to 60 in good health and CMV-seropositive.

This clone was observed a single time. This chain uses TRBV2 with TRBJ2-1, with a weak D call TRBD2 (5 bases). The CDR3 contains 15 residues. Germline CDR1 is SNHLY and CDR2 is FYNNEI. Trimming stripped 1 base from V and 2 bases from J, with 9 bases between. CDR3 sequence reads: CASSEDIGAYNEQFF. In nucleotides, the CDR3 is TGTGCCAGCAGTGAAGACATCGGGGCCTACAATGAGCAGTTCTTC.

This clone appeared a few times. The V and J genes are TRBV13 and TRBJ2-1, with 10 nucleotides matching TRBD2. The ends lost 6 bases at V and 3 bases at J; junction bases unmatched: 5. The CDR3 extends over 15 amino acids. CDR1 and CDR2 (germline): PRHDT, FYEKMQ (reference sequence). The CDR3: CASREAGGLYNEQFF. CDR3 DNA sequence: TGTGCCAGCAGAGAAGCGGGGGGGCTCTACAATGAGCAGTTCTTC.

The chain uses TRBV9 and TRBJ2-2, with a tentative D call TRBD2 (6 bases). Germline values: CDR1 SGDLS, CDR2 YYNGEE. V lost 3 bases to trimming and J lost 8 bases, with 20 bases between them. The CDR3 runs 16 residues. The CDR3 reads CASSARDVTMRGELFF. CDR3 sequence (DNA): TGTGCCAGCAGCGCGCGGGACGTGACCATGCGAGGGGAGCTGTTTTTT.

The CDR3 sequence is CAWSVIGGSYEQYF. The CDR3 DNA reads TGTGCCTGGAGTGTAATTGGCGGCTCCTACGAGCAGTACTTC. The rearrangement joins TRBV30 to TRBJ2-7; no reliable D call. Trimming stripped 0 bases from V and 0 bases from J, with 9 bases between. The CDR3 runs to 14 residues. Germline V gives CDR1 GTSNPN, CDR2 SVGIG (reference sequence).

V and J are TRBV28 and TRBJ1-2, with 9 bases identical to TRBD1. This CDR3 has 15 amino acids. V lost 7 bases, J lost 4 bases, and 10 bases stayed unmatched. CDR1 is MDHEN, CDR2 SYDVKM, per germline. CDR3 in amino acids: CASIPGQGVGYGYTF. The CDR3 DNA sequence: TGTGCCAGCATCCCGGGACAGGGCGTTGGCTATGGCTACACCTTC.

This clone has only one observation. The V gene is TRBV27, the J gene TRBJ1-2; D might be TRBD1 (5 bases). This CDR3 contains 13 residues. Trimming pared 2 bases from V and 2 bases from J, leaving 6 bases between. Germline lookup yields CDR1 MNHEY and CDR2 SMNVEV (reference sequence). The CDR3 coding sequence is TGTGCCAGCAGTTTACGGGGGAACTATGGCTACACCTTC. Its protein product is CASSLRGNYGYTF.

The J gene is TRBJ1-2, the V gene TRBV5-8; perhaps TRBD1 as D (6 bases). V was cut by 0 bases and J by 1 base, with 10 bases left in between. The CDR3 length is 15 residues. Germline V CDR1 and CDR2: SGHTS, YDEGEE. CDR3 in amino acids: CASSLVRGFNYGYTF. DNA for the CDR3: TGTGCCAGCAGCTTGGTCAGGGGTTTTAACTATGGCTACACCTTC.